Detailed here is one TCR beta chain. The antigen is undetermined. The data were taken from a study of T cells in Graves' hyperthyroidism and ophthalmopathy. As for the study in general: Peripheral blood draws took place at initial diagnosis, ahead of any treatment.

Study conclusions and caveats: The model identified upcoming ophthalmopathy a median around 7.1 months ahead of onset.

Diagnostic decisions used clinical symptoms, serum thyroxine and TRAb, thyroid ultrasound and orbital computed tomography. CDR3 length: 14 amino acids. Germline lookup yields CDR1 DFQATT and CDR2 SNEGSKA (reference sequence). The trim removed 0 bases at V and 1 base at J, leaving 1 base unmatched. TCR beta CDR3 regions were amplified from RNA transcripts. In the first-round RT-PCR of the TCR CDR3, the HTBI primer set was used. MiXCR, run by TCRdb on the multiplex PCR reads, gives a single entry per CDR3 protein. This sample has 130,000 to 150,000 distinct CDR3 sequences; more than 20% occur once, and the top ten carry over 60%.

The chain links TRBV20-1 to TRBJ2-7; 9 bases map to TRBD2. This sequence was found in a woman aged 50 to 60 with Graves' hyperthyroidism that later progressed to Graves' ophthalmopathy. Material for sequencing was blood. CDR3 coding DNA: TGCAGTGCTAGAGAGCGGGAGGGGTCCTACGAGCAGTACTTC. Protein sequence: CSAREREGSYEQYF.